One and the same sample provided the 29 T cell receptor beta chains below, sequenced in a study of blood T cell repertoires in COVID-19. Profiling relied on immunoSEQ multiplex PCR, and the TCRdb table lists in-frame clones only, not all of them. The table lists over 200,000 clones, 80% to 90% of them singletons. Source material: peripheral blood. The source is a woman older than 75 with active or convalescent COVID-19.

The V call is TRBV5-1, the J call TRBJ2-6; TRBD2 matches 9 bases. The CDR3 is 18 residues long. With V trimmed by 5 bases and J by 0 bases, 9 bases remained unmatched. In germline, CDR1 is SGHRS, CDR2 YFSETQ. The CDR3 sequence: CASRQTIAGASGANVLTF. The CDR3 DNA reads as TGCGCCAGCAGACAGACTATAGCGGGAGCCTCTGGGGCCAACGTCCTGACTTTC.

The chain joins TRBV11-3 to TRBJ2-2, with 14 bases aligning to TRBD2. The J segment lost 1 base and the V segment lost 7 bases, leaving 11 bases of the junction unmatched. CDR1 is SGHNT and CDR2 is YENEEA in the germline V gene. CDR3 length equals 19 residues. The CDR3 here is CASTSGRGTSGGNTGELFF. Written as DNA, the CDR3 is TGTGCCAGCACCTCGGGGCGAGGGACTAGCGGGGGGAACACCGGGGAGCTGTTTTTT.

Comments on this clone: In the same sample, other DNA sequences code for this CDR3. The chain employs TRBV27 and TRBJ1-6; no reliable D call. CDR1 is MNHEY and CDR2 is SMNVEV in the germline V gene (reference sequence). V shed 4 bases and J shed 8 bases, with 9 bases lying between them. The CDR3 length is 13 residues. The CDR3 sequence: CASSSRFDSPLHF. CDR3 in DNA: TGTGCCAGCAGTTCGCGGTTTGATTCACCCCTCCACTTT.

The chain employs TRBV7-6 and TRBJ2-1; a weak D match, TRBD2 (6 bases). Trimming took 5 bases from V and 6 from J, leaving 17 bases between them. Looked up from germline, CDR1 is SGHVS and CDR2 is FNYEAQ. The CDR3 is 15 amino acids. CDR3 DNA sequence: TGTGCCAGCAGCCCCCGTGGGGGAGGAGTCAATGAGCAGTTCTTC. Translation gives CASSPRGGGVNEQFF.

The CDR3 region has the DNA TGTGCCAGCAGCTTAGTAGGCTCTAGCACCTACAATGAGCAGTTCTTC. It translates to CASSLVGSSTYNEQFF. The V and J genes are TRBV11-2 and TRBJ2-1; perhaps TRBD2 as D (5 bases). This CDR3 contains 16 residues. Looked up from germline, CDR1 is SGHAT and CDR2 is FQNNGV. The V gene lost 1 base and the J gene lost 2 bases, with 12 bases spanning the gap.

The count of this clone is one. The chain has TRBV11-3 and TRBJ1-2, with unresolved D. Trimming pared 0 bases from V and 7 bases from J, leaving 12 bases between. CDR3 length: 14 amino acids. The germline V gene encodes CDR1 SGHNT and CDR2 YENEEA. The CDR3 DNA sequence: TGTGCCAGCAGCTTAGAGAGGTTCGGCTCTGGCTACACCTTC. It yields the protein CASSLERFGSGYTF. The full variable domain, completed using reference TRBV11-3 and TRBJ1-2, is EAGVVQSPRYKIIEKKQPVAFWCNPISGHNTLYWYLQNLGQGPELLIRYENEEAVDDSQLPKDRFSAERLKGVDSTLKIQPAELGDSAVYLCASSLERFGSGYTFGSGTRLTVV.

The V call is TRBV7-2, the J call TRBJ2-7; the match to TRBD2 covers 11 bases. Germline assignment: CDR1 SGHTA and CDR2 FQGNSA. J gave up 3 bases and V 1 base, and 2 bases lay outside the gene matches. This CDR3 region has 15 residues. For the CDR3, the DNA is TGTGCCAGCAGCTTAGACGGGACTAGCGGCTACGAGCAGTACTTC. It codes for CASSLDGTSGYEQYF. The full variable domain, completed using reference TRBV7-2 and TRBJ2-7, is GAGVSQSPSNKVTEKGKDVELRCDPISGHTALYWYRQSLGQGLEFLIYFQGNSAPDKSGLPSDRFSAERTGGSVSTLTIQRTQQEDSAVYLCASSLDGTSGYEQYFGPGTRLTVT.

The chain combines TRBV5-5 with TRBJ2-2; D possibly corresponds to TRBD1 (6 bases). The germline gives CDR1 SGHKS, CDR2 YYEKEE (reference sequence). V was trimmed by 1 base and J by 4 bases, leaving 11 bases between them. This CDR3 comprises 15 residues. The CDR3 region has the DNA TGTGCCAGCAGCTTGTTCACAGGGACCACCGGGGAGCTGTTTTTT. Its translation is CASSLFTGTTGELFF.

This clone was recorded a few times. This chain uses TRBV5-4 with TRBJ1-5; D perhaps matches TRBD1 (5 bases). In germline, CDR1 is SGHNT, CDR2 YYREEE (reference sequence). This CDR3 is 14 amino acids long. The germline V and J ends were trimmed by 4 bases and 4 bases, with 12 bases remaining between them. Written as DNA, the CDR3 is TGTGCCAGCAGCCCCGGCGGGGGGAATCAGCCCCAGCATTTT. This translates into CASSPGGGNQPQHF.

The chain links TRBV9 to TRBJ2-2; weak D call: TRBD1 (6 bases). Trimming took off 0 bases at V and 6 bases at J, with 12 bases between the two ends. Germline values: CDR1 SGDLS, CDR2 YYNGEE. There are 15 residues in the CDR3. This CDR3 reads CASSVASNRAGELFF. Here the CDR3 DNA reads TGTGCCAGCAGCGTAGCTTCAAACAGGGCCGGGGAGCTGTTTTTT.

This chain joins TRBV6-5 and TRBJ2-3; possible D gene TRBD2, 5 bases. Trimming removed 7 bases from V and 4 bases from J, with 12 bases in between. Germline V lookup: CDR1 MNHEY, CDR2 SVGAGI. There are 13 residues in the CDR3. The CDR3 spells CASIFAGADTQYF. CDR3 in DNA: TGTGCCAGCATATTTGCGGGCGCAGATACGCAGTATTTT.

This clone was seen a single time. The chain uses TRBV3-1 (or the pseudogene TRBV3-2) and TRBJ1-2, with 10 positions matching TRBD1. With V trimmed by 1 base and J by 10 bases, 6 bases remained unmatched. The CDR3 spans 14 residues. Per the germline V gene, CDR1 is LGHDT and CDR2 is YNNKEL (reference sequence). The CDR3 is CASSQATGGRTYTF. Here the CDR3 DNA reads TGTGCCAGCAGCCAAGCGACAGGGGGCCGGACCTACACCTTC.

The chain is built from TRBV5-1 and TRBJ2-7; 10 nucleotides agree with TRBD2. V lost 6 bases, J lost 2 bases, and 5 bases stayed unmatched. The germline gives CDR1 SGHRS, CDR2 YFSETQ. This CDR3 comprises 14 residues. The CDR3 bases are TGCGCCAGCAAACCTAGCGGGAGCCCCTACGAGCAGTACTTC. This gives the protein CASKPSGSPYEQYF.

This clone was detected a few times. V is TRBV9 and J is TRBJ2-3; D is undetermined. CDR1 SGDLS and CDR2 YYNGEE come from the germline V gene. V shed 0 bases and J shed 2 bases, with 16 bases lying between them. This CDR3 contains 17 residues. Here the CDR3 reads CASSVGALRSHTDTQYF. The CDR3 DNA follows: TGTGCCAGCAGCGTAGGTGCCCTCAGGTCGCACACAGATACGCAGTATTTT.

J is TRBJ1-4 and V is TRBV7-2; TRBD1 agrees at 8 bases. V trimming: 6 bases; J trimming: 7 bases; junction bases outside the gene matches: 7. Per the germline V gene, CDR1 is SGHTA and CDR2 is FQGNSA. The CDR3 sequence is 14 residues long. Written as DNA, the CDR3 is TGTGCCAGCAGACTCGACAGGGGCGGTGAAAAACTGTTTTTT. Translating gives CASRLDRGGEKLFF.

The chain is built from TRBV5-8 and TRBJ2-7; TRBD1 matches 10 bases. CDR3 length: 15 residues. Per the germline V gene, CDR1 is SGHTS and CDR2 is YDEGEE. The V gene end was trimmed by 0 bases and the J gene end by 4 bases; junction bases not matched to a gene: 4. CDR3 loop: CASSLGRTGGYEQYF. The CDR3 DNA is TGTGCCAGCAGCTTGGGCAGGACAGGGGGGTACGAGCAGTACTTC.

J is TRBJ2-5 and V is TRBV6-5, with 8 bases identical to TRBD2. V was pared by 2 bases and J by 5 bases, with 4 bases of the junction left unmatched. The V gene's germline CDR1 is MNHEY and CDR2 SVGAGI. The CDR3 sequence is 14 residues long. The chain's CDR3 is CASSYQSGGETQYF. DNA for the CDR3: TGTGCCAGCAGTTACCAATCGGGAGGGGAGACCCAGTACTTC.

This clone was detected only once. J is TRBJ2-3 and V is TRBV11-2, with D hard to call. V was trimmed by 7 bases and J by 2 bases, leaving 4 bases between them. The CDR3 extends over 11 amino acids. The germline CDR1 and CDR2 sequences are SGHAT and FQNNGV. CDR3 loop: CASTLTDTQYF. CDR3 bases: TGTGCCAGCACCCTCACAGATACGCAGTATTTT.

V gene TRBV18 combines with J gene TRBJ2-7, with D tentatively TRBD1 (6 bases). The CDR3 sequence is 13 residues long. In germline, CDR1 is KGHSH, CDR2 LQKENI. Trimming cost V 0 bases and J 4 bases, with 7 bases left between them. The CDR3 sequence: CASSPPDRYEQYF. The CDR3 DNA is TGTGCCAGCTCACCACCGGACAGATACGAGCAGTACTTC. Based on the CDR3 plus reference TRBV18 and TRBJ2-7, the full variable domain is NAGVMQNPRHLVRRRGQEARLRCSPMKGHSHVYWYRQLPEEGLKFMVYLQKENIIDESGMPKERFSAEFPKEGPSILRIQQVVRGDSAAYFCASSPPDRYEQYFGPGTRLTVT.

The chain links TRBV7-3 to TRBJ2-1, with D maybe TRBD1 (6 bases). Between the trimmed V and J ends, which lost 5 bases and 9 bases, there was a span of 23 bases. The germline CDR1 and CDR2 sequences are SGHTA and FQGTGA. This CDR3 spans 16 amino acids. CDR3 DNA: TGTGCCAGCAGCGCCTCAACAGGGACCCCTCGTAGTGAGCAGTTCTTC. This translates into CASSASTGTPRSEQFF.

The chain combines TRBV4-1 with TRBJ2-3; a possible D gene is TRBD1 (6 bases). Germline assignment: CDR1 MGHRA and CDR2 YSYEKL. This CDR3 has 17 residues. V was cut by 3 bases and J by 3 bases, with 19 bases left in between. The CDR3 DNA is TGCGCCAGCAGCCAGGCTCAGGGGTTTGGGGCTACAGATACGCAGTATTTT. Translating gives CASSQAQGFGATDTQYF.

The chain carries TRBV9 and TRBJ2-1; 11 bases align to TRBD2. The CDR3 totals 15 residues. The V gene's germline CDR1 is SGDLS and CDR2 YYNGEE. Trimming at V came to 4 bases and at J to 4 bases, leaving 4 bases not matched to a gene. The CDR3 nucleotides read TGTGCCAGCAGCCCCGGGACTAGCGGATACAATGAGCAGTTCTTC. Its protein is CASSPGTSGYNEQFF.

The chain is built from TRBV3-1 (or the pseudogene TRBV3-2) and TRBJ1-6; 10 bases map to TRBD1. Germline assignment: CDR1 LGHDT and CDR2 YNNKEL (reference sequence). This CDR3 contains 16 residues. The J segment lost 10 bases and the V segment lost 0 bases, leaving 6 bases of the junction unmatched. The CDR3 protein is CASSQDSRDRGSPLHF. The CDR3 DNA reads as TGTGCCAGCAGCCAAGATTCCCGGGACAGGGGATCACCCCTCCACTTT.

This clone was found many times. V is TRBV5-1 and J is TRBJ2-1, with D possibly being TRBD1 (5 bases). CDR3 length equals 13 residues. Per the germline V gene, CDR1 is SGHRS and CDR2 is YFSETQ. Between the trimmed V and J ends, which lost 0 bases and 6 bases, there was a span of 7 bases. Here the CDR3 DNA reads TGCGCCAGCAGCTTGGGTGGGGCCAATGAGCAGTTCTTC. Amino acids: CASSLGGANEQFF.

This chain joins TRBV11-3 and TRBJ1-2; D is uncertain. CDR3 length: 13 residues. The ends were cut back, 3 bases at V and 1 base at J, with 6 bases in the middle. Germline V lookup: CDR1 SGHNT, CDR2 YENEEA. In nucleotides, the CDR3 is TGTGCCAGCAGCTTCCGCAGTAACTATGGCTACACCTTC. This sequence encodes CASSFRSNYGYTF.

This clone showed up just a few times. V gene TRBV7-3 combines with J gene TRBJ1-6, with 8 nucleotides matching TRBD1. The CDR3 extends over 13 amino acids. Unmatched junction bases numbered 4, after V lost 5 bases and J lost 10 bases. Per germline, CDR1 SGHTA and CDR2 FQGTGA. CDR3 protein: CASSRDRRSPLHF. CDR3 sequence (DNA): TGTGCCAGCAGCAGGGACAGGAGATCACCCCTCCACTTT.

This chain uses TRBV7-2 with TRBJ1-4, with 8 bases that match TRBD1. The length of the CDR3 is 16 residues. Trimming cost V 2 bases and J 1 base; bases outside gene matches: 3. Germline V gene lookup returns CDR1 SGHTA and CDR2 FQGNSA. The CDR3 coding sequence is TGTGCCAGCAGCTTACGAACAGGGGGAACTAATGAAAAACTGTTTTTT. This codes for CASSLRTGGTNEKLFF.

The gene calls are TRBV7-9 and TRBJ1-5, with 10 bases fitting TRBD1. Germline CDR1 SEHNR, CDR2 FQNEAQ (reference sequence). The CDR3 sequence is 14 residues long. V gave up 4 bases and J gave up 4 bases; unmatched junction bases: 1. CDR3 residues: CASSSGQGNQPQHF. The DNA for the CDR3 is TGTGCCAGCAGCTCGGGACAGGGGAATCAGCCCCAGCATTTT.

V usage is TRBV5-4 and J usage is TRBJ2-3; D is perhaps TRBD1 (6 bases). Germline assignment: CDR1 SGHNT and CDR2 YYREEE (reference sequence). The CDR3 is 14 residues long. Trimming stripped 3 bases from V and 4 bases from J, with 12 bases between. CDR3 residues: CASSSRTVADTQYF. CDR3 nucleotides: TGTGCCAGCAGCTCTAGGACAGTGGCAGATACGCAGTATTTT.